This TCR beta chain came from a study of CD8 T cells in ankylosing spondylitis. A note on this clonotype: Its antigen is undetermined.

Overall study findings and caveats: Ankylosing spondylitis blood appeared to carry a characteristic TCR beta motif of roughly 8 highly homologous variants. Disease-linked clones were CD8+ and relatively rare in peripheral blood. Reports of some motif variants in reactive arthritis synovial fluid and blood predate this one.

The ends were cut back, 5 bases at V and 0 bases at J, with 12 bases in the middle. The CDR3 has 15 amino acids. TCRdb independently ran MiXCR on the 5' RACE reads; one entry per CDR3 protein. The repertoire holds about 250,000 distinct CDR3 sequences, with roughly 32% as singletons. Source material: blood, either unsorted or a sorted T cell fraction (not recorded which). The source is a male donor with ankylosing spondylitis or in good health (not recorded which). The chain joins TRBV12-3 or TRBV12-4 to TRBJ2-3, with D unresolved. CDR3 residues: CASSAPLPSTDTQYF. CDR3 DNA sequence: TGTGCCAGCAGTGCCCCTCTACCTAGCACAGATACGCAGTATTTT.